This T cell receptor beta chain was identified in a study of shared clonotypes between healthy human individuals. At the level of the study: There were three CD4 naive, three CD4 memory, two CD8 naive and one CD8 memory plates per donor.

Everyone who donated was a Caucasian adult who lived in Nashville, Tennessee. Libraries were prepared by immunoSEQ multiplex PCR; TCRdb keeps only in-frame clonotypes and omits some of them. The sample yields more than 1,200,000 clones, about 98.5% seen once. As concerns this clone: Antigen specificity is unknown.

Trimming took 3 bases from V and 4 from J; bases not matched to a gene: 2. This CDR3 region has 14 residues. The germline gives CDR1 SGHAT, CDR2 FQNNGV. Findings of the study overall: Estimated clonotype richness was generally higher in naive than memory subsets.

Sequenced: naive CD4+ T cells sorted from blood. Sample subset: CD45RA+ positively selected. V usage is TRBV11-2 and J usage is TRBJ1-3; TRBD1 aligns across 8 bases. This receptor was taken from a man aged 25 to 40 in good health. CDR3 amino acids: CASSLGTGGNTIYF. CDR3 sequence (DNA): TGTGCCAGCAGCTTGGGGACAGGAGGAAACACCATATATTTT.